The 5 T cell receptor beta chains reported below all come from one sample, sequenced in a study of blood T cell repertoires in COVID-19. Assay used: immunoSEQ multiplex PCR; TCRdb lists only in-frame clones, some missing. The sample carries 50,000 to 75,000 clones, around 92% recorded once. Sequences were obtained from peripheral blood. The source is a man aged 55 to 70 with acute or convalescent COVID-19.

The rearrangement joins TRBV7-6 to TRBJ2-7; D uncertain. The CDR3 runs 13 residues. CDR1 and CDR2 from the germline V gene are SGHVS and FNYEAQ. The ends were cut back, 2 bases at V and 5 bases at J, with 10 bases in the middle. The CDR3 spells CASSLSRVHEQYF. CDR3 bases: TGTGCCAGCAGCTTAAGTCGAGTACACGAGCAGTACTTC.

This clone was detected only once. This rearrangement joins TRBV27 to TRBJ1-4, with D unresolved. Germline CDR1 and CDR2: MNHEY and SMNVEV (reference sequence). The V gene lost 6 bases and the J gene lost 1 base, with 9 bases spanning the gap. CDR3 length equals 14 residues. The DNA of the CDR3 is TGTGCCAGCAGACCGAGAATAACTAATGAAAAACTGTTTTTT. It specifies CASRPRITNEKLFF.

The chain couples TRBV6-1 to TRBJ2-2; D possibly corresponds to TRBD2 (5 bases). The CDR3 length is 14 residues. V was clipped by 0 bases and J by 5 bases, with 7 bases between them. Per the germline V gene, CDR1 is MNHNS and CDR2 is SASEGT. CDR3 protein: CASSEARGTGELFF. CDR3 sequence (DNA): TGTGCCAGCAGTGAAGCCCGGGGAACCGGGGAGCTGTTTTTT.

V usage is TRBV20-1 and J usage is TRBJ1-5, with TRBD1 matching over 8 bases. The CDR3 length is 15 residues. Germline CDR1 reads DFQATT; CDR2 reads SNEGSKA (reference sequence). Losses at the gene ends were 3 bases for V and 4 bases for J; bases not matched to a gene: 8. CDR3 residues: CSASLGQAQNQPQHF. CDR3 coding DNA: TGCAGTGCTAGTTTGGGACAGGCCCAAAATCAGCCCCAGCATTTT.

The chain joins TRBV30 to TRBJ1-1; D uncertain. Germline V lookup: CDR1 GTSNPN, CDR2 SVGIG (reference sequence). V lost 4 bases and J lost 0, with 18 bases in between. This CDR3 region has 16 residues. CDR3 region: CAWKVGRSTLNTEAFF. DNA for the CDR3: TGTGCCTGGAAGGTCGGCAGGTCGACCCTGAACACTGAAGCTTTCTTT.